This TCR beta chain was identified during a study of blood T cell repertoires in COVID-19. Study-level background: Acute and convalescent COVID-19 specimens originated in the United States, Italy and Spain.

TCRdb's table, derived via immunoSEQ multiplex PCR, lists solely in-frame clones and lacks some. The sample holds approximately 100,000 clones, around 89% seen once. The sequence was collected from a human donor in a cohort sampled during active COVID-19. The sequenced sample consisted of peripheral blood.

CDR3 bases: TGTGCCAGCAGCTTAGAACATTCCCCGAACACTGAAGCTTTCTTT. As protein: CASSLEHSPNTEAFF. This chain joins TRBV7-6 and TRBJ1-1; D is ambiguous. The CDR3 covers 15 residues. Germline CDR1 is SGHVS and CDR2 is FNYEAQ. Trimming took 1 base from V and 1 from J, leaving 10 bases between them.